This TCR beta chain was profiled in a study of T-cell memory formation after mild COVID-19. Study conclusions and caveats: Day 15 to 85 contracting clones showed balanced CD4/CD8; day 15 to 37 expanders favored CD4+. Some SARS-CoV-2-responding clones were already detected in memory before infection.

The CDR3 sequence is 12 residues long. J lost 8 bases, V lost 6 bases, and 4 bases had no gene match. Germline lookup yields CDR1 MNHNY and CDR2 SVGAGI (reference sequence). Amplification by 5'RACE using constant-segment primers produced TCR alpha and TCR beta cDNA libraries that carried sample barcodes and UMIs. TCRdb called the 5' RACE reads again in MiXCR, with one record for every CDR3 protein. The sample yields about 200,000 distinct CDR3 sequences, about a sixth seen once. A word on this clonotype: Its antigen is not identified.

Input material: PBMCs or a T cell subset sorted from them (not recorded which). The chain is built from TRBV6-6 and TRBJ2-1, with 7 bases that match TRBD2. This TCR derives from an adult woman who had mild COVID-19 (a few samples of this study predate the infection). Cell type and time point are not known. For the CDR3, the DNA is TGTGCCAGCAGCTGGACTAGGGATGAGCAGTTCTTC. Translation gives CASSWTRDEQFF.